The 21 T cell receptor beta chains listed next were all sequenced from one sample in a study of T cell changes during pregnancy in multiple sclerosis (dated by TCRdb to the late 2010s). To prepare the library, the immunoSEQ multiplex PCR assay was applied. This is the immuneACCESS table as TCRdb keeps it, with only in-frame sequences that have V and J called. A part of the clones is gone; compared with another copy, unresolved V genes explain less than half, and the rest is unexplained. The sample table records under 6,500 clones; approximately 80% of these occur just once. The ten largest clones take up roughly 15% of the sample. This sample comprised CD8+ T cells from peripheral blood mononuclear cells, obtained in the second trimester of pregnancy. The receptors stem from a female donor in good health, enrolled as a control in a pregnancy study.

The gene calls are TRBV6-4 and TRBJ2-1, with TRBD2 identical over 12 bases. The V and J ends lost 8 bases and 8 bases, in that order; junction bases with no gene match: 10. Germline V lookup: CDR1 MRHNA, CDR2 SNTAGT. The CDR3 runs to 15 residues. The CDR3 DNA follows: TGTGCCAGCGCCCGACTAGCGGGAGAGCACTATGAGCAGTTCTTC. The encoded protein is CASARLAGEHYEQFF.

The chain is built from TRBV29-1 and TRBJ2-7; TRBD1 aligns across 9 bases. This CDR3 comprises 15 residues. With V trimmed by 0 bases and J by 0 bases, 3 bases remained unmatched. Germline CDR1 SQVTM, CDR2 ANQGSEA. CDR3 amino acids: CSVEDGTGSSYEQYF. CDR3 nucleotide sequence: TGCAGCGTTGAAGACGGGACAGGGAGCTCCTACGAGCAGTACTTC.

This clone was recorded once. The gene calls are TRBV28 and TRBJ2-1, with 7 bases lining up with TRBD2. The CDR3 runs to 14 residues. V shed 4 bases, J shed 3 bases, and the junction held 3 bases outside the gene matches. The germline gives CDR1 MDHEN, CDR2 SYDVKM. CDR3 loop: CASSSSGGYNEQFF. The CDR3 nucleotides read TGTGCCAGCAGTTCTAGCGGAGGCTACAATGAGCAGTTCTTC.

V is TRBV27 and J is TRBJ1-6, with 7 bases lining up with TRBD1. The germline CDR1 and CDR2 sequences are MNHEY and SMNVEV (reference sequence). The CDR3 covers 14 residues. J lost 0 bases, V lost 8 bases, and 1 base had no gene match. The CDR3 DNA reads as TGTGCCAGCGGGGACAGCTCCTATAATTCACCCCTCCACTTT. This codes for CASGDSSYNSPLHF.

This clone has more than one count but fewer than ten. The J gene is TRBJ2-3, the V gene TRBV4-2, with TRBD2 matching over 16 bases. The CDR3 runs 16 residues. Germline values: CDR1 LGHNA, CDR2 YNFKEQ. The ends lost 3 bases at V and 4 bases at J; junction bases unmatched: 1. The CDR3 spells CASSQGLAGGPDTQYF. CDR3 nucleotide sequence: TGTGCCAGCAGCCAGGGACTAGCGGGGGGGCCAGATACGCAGTATTTT.

This chain connects TRBV6-4 to TRBJ2-1; D unclear. This CDR3 region has 13 residues. Trimming left V 5 bases short and J 7 bases short, with 12 bases between. Germline lookup yields CDR1 MRHNA and CDR2 SNTAGT. The CDR3 DNA reads as TGTGCCAGCAGTATTAGTTTCGAGAATGAGCAGTTCTTC. Its translation is CASSISFENEQFF.

This clone was recorded a few times. This chain uses TRBV7-9 with TRBJ2-7; 8 bases align to TRBD2. V shed 8 bases and J 5 bases; nucleotides not matched to a gene: 5. Germline-derived CDR1 and CDR2 are SEHNR and FQNEAQ (reference sequence). This CDR3 region has 12 residues. CDR3 bases: TGTGCCAGCCGGGGGGGCAACGACGAGCAGTACTTC. It encodes CASRGGNDEQYF.

The chain carries TRBV7-7 and TRBJ1-3; 8 bases map to TRBD1. CDR1 SSHAT and CDR2 FNYEAQ come from the germline V gene (reference sequence). V lost 6 bases and J lost 3; bases outside the gene matches: 7. This CDR3 region has 15 residues. CDR3: CASSLNRGYGNTIYF. Written as DNA, the CDR3 is TGTGCCAGCAGTTTAAACAGGGGGTATGGAAACACCATATATTTT. Supplemented by reference TRBV7-7 and TRBJ1-3, the full variable domain reads GAGVSQSPRYKVTKRGQDVTLRCDPISSHATLYWYQQALGQGPEFLTYFNYEAQPDKSGLPSDRFSAERPEGSISTLTIQRTEQRDSAMYRCASSLNRGYGNTIYFGEGSWLTVV.

CDR3 nucleotides: TGTGCCAGCAGTTTAAGGGGACAGGGGGCCTATGGCTACACCTTC. Translated: CASSLRGQGAYGYTF. V and J are TRBV28 and TRBJ1-2; 12 nucleotides align to TRBD1. Losses at the gene ends were 2 bases for V and 4 bases for J; bases not matched to a gene: 2. The CDR3 consists of 15 residues. The V gene's germline CDR1 is MDHEN and CDR2 SYDVKM.

The chain has TRBV6-5 and TRBJ2-5; TRBD2 aligns across 14 bases. The germline V gene encodes CDR1 MNHEY and CDR2 SVGAGI. Trimming cost V 6 bases and J 4 bases; bases outside gene matches: 4. This CDR3 is 15 amino acids long. The CDR3 coding sequence is TGTGCCAGCAGGCGACTAGCGGGGGGGCCAGAGACCCAGTACTTC. Translation gives CASRRLAGGPETQYF.

The chain has TRBV29-1 and TRBJ2-7, with D possibly TRBD1 on 6 matching bases. Per the germline V gene, CDR1 is SQVTM and CDR2 is ANQGSEA. CDR3 size: 12 residues. With 4 bases removed from V and 4 bases from J, the gap between germline ends came to 11 bases. This CDR3 is CSVGRGPYEQYF. The CDR3, as DNA: TGCAGCGTTGGCAGGGGCCCATACGAGCAGTACTTC.

This clone occurred once. The chain links TRBV30 to TRBJ2-1; 9 positions agree with TRBD2. This CDR3 contains 15 residues. Looked up from germline, CDR1 is GTSNPN and CDR2 is SVGIG (reference sequence). Losses at the gene ends were 4 bases for V and 7 bases for J; bases not matched to a gene: 11. The DNA for the CDR3 is TGTGCCTGGACGGAGATAGCGGGAGAGGTAAATGAGCAGTTCTTC. Its protein product is CAWTEIAGEVNEQFF.

This rearrangement joins TRBV30 to TRBJ2-2; 8 bases agree with TRBD2. The germline CDR1 and CDR2 sequences are GTSNPN and SVGIG (reference sequence). V was pared by 2 bases and J by 3 bases, with 5 bases of the junction left unmatched. CDR3 length: 15 amino acids. CDR3 sequence reads: CAWSSSGSDTGELFF. As DNA, the CDR3 is TGTGCCTGGAGTTCCAGCGGGAGTGACACCGGGGAGCTGTTTTTT. Based on the CDR3 plus reference TRBV30 and TRBJ2-2, the full variable domain is SQTIHQWPATLVQPVGSPLSLECTVEGTSNPNLYWYRQAAGRGLQLLFYSVGIGQISSEVPQNLSASRPQDRQFILSSKKLLLSDSGFYLCAWSSSGSDTGELFFGEGSRLTVL.

V gene TRBV4-2 combines with J gene TRBJ1-5, with a possible D match to TRBD1 (6 bases). The CDR3 runs to 16 residues. V lost 0 bases and J lost 4, with 13 bases in between. From germline, CDR1 is LGHNA and CDR2 YNFKEQ. The CDR3 here is CASSQDMQGRNQPQHF. The CDR3 coding sequence is TGTGCCAGCAGCCAAGATATGCAGGGGCGGAATCAGCCCCAGCATTTT.

The genes are TRBV5-4 and TRBJ1-1, with 9 bases fitting TRBD1. The germline V gene has CDR1 SGHNT and CDR2 YYREEE (reference sequence). The V gene end was trimmed by 5 bases and the J gene end by 4 bases; junction bases not matched to a gene: 3. The CDR3 length is 13 residues. CDR3 nucleotides: TGTGCCAGCAGTATGACAGGGGGCACTGAAGCTTTCTTT. Encoded protein: CASSMTGGTEAFF.

V is TRBV9 and J is TRBJ2-7; the match to TRBD1 covers 9 bases. Germline lookup yields CDR1 SGDLS and CDR2 YYNGEE. This CDR3 has 16 amino acids. Germline trimming cut 2 bases from V and 3 bases from J; bases unmatched to any gene: 9. This chain's CDR3 is CASSVPGQGIFYEQYF. CDR3 DNA sequence: TGTGCCAGCAGCGTCCCGGGACAGGGTATTTTCTACGAGCAGTACTTC. The whole variable domain, filled in from reference TRBV9 and TRBJ2-7, reads DSGVTQTPKHLITATGQRVTLRCSPRSGDLSVYWYQQSLDQGLQFLIQYYNGEERAKGNILERFSAQQFPDLHSELNLSSLELGDSALYFCASSVPGQGIFYEQYFGPGTRLTVT.

The J gene is TRBJ1-2, the V gene TRBV27; 7 nucleotides line up with TRBD1. The junction had 1 base not matched to a gene; V was cut back by 2 bases and J by 4 bases. The CDR3 covers 13 residues. CDR1 and CDR2 (germline): MNHEY, SMNVEV (reference sequence). The CDR3 DNA sequence: TGTGCCAGCAGTTTAAGACAGGGCTATGGCTACACCTTC. This codes for CASSLRQGYGYTF.

V is TRBV21-1 and J is TRBJ1-1. TRBV21-1 is assigned pseudogene status. This CDR3 comprises 15 residues. DNA for the CDR3: TGTGCCAGCAGCGATCATCCAGGGACTGGGACTGAAGCTTTCTTT. It translates to CASSDHPGTGTEAFF.

In regard to this clone: Other DNA sequences in this specimen translate into the identical CDR3. This rearrangement joins TRBV6-6 to TRBJ2-7; TRBD1 matches 7 bases. The germline V gene has CDR1 MNHNY and CDR2 SVGAGI (reference sequence). V lost 4 bases, J lost 2 bases, and 5 bases stayed unmatched. This CDR3 is 14 amino acids long. The CDR3 protein is CASSWAGGAYEQYF. CDR3 bases: TGTGCCAGCAGTTGGGCAGGGGGAGCCTACGAGCAGTACTTC.

In this sample, this clone is large (0.1 to 1%). The chain combines TRBV28 with TRBJ1-2; TRBD1 agrees at 9 bases. The CDR3 runs 15 residues. Germline V CDR1 and CDR2: MDHEN, SYDVKM. The ends lost 6 bases at V and 2 bases at J; junction bases unmatched: 7. The DNA for the CDR3 is TGTGCCAGCAGAGTTGACAGGGGGGCCAACTATGGCTACACCTTC. This sequence encodes CASRVDRGANYGYTF.

The chain joins TRBV4-2 to TRBJ2-6, with TRBD1 as a possible D gene (6 bases). There are 18 residues in the CDR3. Trimming stripped 2 bases from V and 2 bases from J, with 16 bases between. Germline assignment: CDR1 LGHNA and CDR2 YNFKEQ. CDR3 residues: CASSQLRLRGTGANVLTF. In nucleotides, the CDR3 is TGTGCCAGCAGCCAACTACGCTTGAGGGGGACTGGGGCCAACGTCCTGACTTTC.